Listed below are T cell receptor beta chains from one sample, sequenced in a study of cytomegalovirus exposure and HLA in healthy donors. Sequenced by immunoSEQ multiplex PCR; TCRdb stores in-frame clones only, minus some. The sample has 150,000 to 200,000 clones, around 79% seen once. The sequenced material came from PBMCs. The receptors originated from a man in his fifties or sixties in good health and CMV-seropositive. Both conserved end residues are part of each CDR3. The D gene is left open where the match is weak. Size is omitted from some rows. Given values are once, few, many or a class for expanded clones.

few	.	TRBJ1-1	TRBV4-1	CASSQPPHQTATTEAFF	TGCGCCAGCAGCCAACCCCCCCATCAGACAGCTACCACTGAAGCTTTCTTT
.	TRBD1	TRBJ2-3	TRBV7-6	CASSLRDRGDTQYF	TGTGCCAGCAGTTTGAGGGACAGGGGGGATACGCAGTATTTT
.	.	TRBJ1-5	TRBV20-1	CSVRQPQHF	TGCAGTGTGAGACAGCCCCAGCATTTT
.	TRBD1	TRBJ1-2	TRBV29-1	CSVEAGQGWSGYTF	TGCAGCGTTGAGGCAGGACAGGGATGGAGTGGCTACACCTTC
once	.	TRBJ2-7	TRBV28	CASSSTEYEQYF	TGTGCCAGCAGTTCCACAGAGTACGAGCAGTACTTC
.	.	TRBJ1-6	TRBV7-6	CASSLGGGEYNSPLHF	TGTGCCAGCAGCTTAGGGGGCGGCGAATATAATTCACCCCTCCACTTT
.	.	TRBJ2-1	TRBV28	CASISSTWTGGEFF	TGTGCCAGCATTTCTTCTACCTGGACAGGAGGGGAGTTCTTC
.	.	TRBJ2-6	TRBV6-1	CASGTTSGANVLTF	TGTGCCAGTGGCACTACCTCTGGGGCCAACGTCCTGACTTTC
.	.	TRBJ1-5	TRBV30	CAWSVRGLINQPQHF	TGTGCCTGGAGTGTCAGGGGACTAATTAATCAGCCCCAGCATTTT
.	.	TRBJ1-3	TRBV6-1	CASSEGGVQFGNTIYF	TGTGCCAGCAGTGAAGGCGGGGTACAATTTGGAAACACCATATATTTT
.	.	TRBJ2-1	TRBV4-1	CASSQPTRVEYEQFF	TGCGCCAGCAGCCAGCCAACCAGGGTGGAGTATGAGCAGTTCTTC
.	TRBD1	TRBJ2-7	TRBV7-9	CASSLVGQGAREQYF	TGTGCCAGCAGCTTAGTAGGACAGGGGGCAAGGGAGCAGTACTTC
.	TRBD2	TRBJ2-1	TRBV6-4	CASSDRAGGTSNEQFF	TGTGCCAGCAGTGATCGAGCGGGGGGTACCTCGAATGAGCAGTTCTTC
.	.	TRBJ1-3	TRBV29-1	CSVEKPEGGLGNTIYF	TGCAGCGTTGAAAAGCCGGAGGGGGGGCTTGGAAACACCATATATTTT
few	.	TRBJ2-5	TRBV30	CAWSKRQGRWGQETQYF	TGTGCCTGGAGTAAAAGGCAGGGGAGATGGGGTCAAGAGACCCAGTACTTC
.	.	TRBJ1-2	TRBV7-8	CASSPFRPQEDGYTF	TGTGCCAGCAGCCCGTTTCGACCCCAGGAGGATGGCTACACCTTC
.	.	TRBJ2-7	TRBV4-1	CASSQELTPTLGEQYF	TGCGCCAGCAGCCAAGAGCTGACTCCCACCTTGGGCGAGCAGTACTTC
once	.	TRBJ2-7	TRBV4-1	CASSQGEAGIYEQYF	TGCGCCAGCAGCCAAGGGGAGGCAGGGATTTACGAGCAGTACTTC
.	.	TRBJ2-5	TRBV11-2	CASSLDFGGPGTQYF	TGTGCCAGCAGCTTAGACTTCGGGGGGCCGGGGACCCAGTACTTC
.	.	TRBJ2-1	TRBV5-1	CASSSDLANLYNEQFF	TGCGCCAGCAGCTCCGACCTAGCCAACCTCTACAATGAGCAGTTCTTC
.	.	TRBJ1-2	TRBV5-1	CASSLVPGNYGYTF	TGCGCCAGCAGCTTGGTTCCAGGGAACTATGGCTACACCTTC
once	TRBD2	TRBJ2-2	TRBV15	CATSRDLRGDSGPGELFF	TGTGCCACCAGCAGAGATCTTCGAGGGGATAGCGGGCCCGGGGAGCTGTTTTTT
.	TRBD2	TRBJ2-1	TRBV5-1	CASSLDGGGIANEQFF	TGCGCCAGCAGCTTGGATGGCGGGGGGATCGCCAATGAGCAGTTCTTC
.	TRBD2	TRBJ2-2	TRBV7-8	CASRSSGGSTGELFF	TGTGCCAGCAGGTCTAGCGGGGGGTCCACCGGGGAGCTGTTTTTT
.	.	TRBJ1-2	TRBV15	CATSREGGRVDYGYTF	TGTGCCACCAGCAGAGAGGGCGGCAGGGTCGACTATGGCTACACCTTC
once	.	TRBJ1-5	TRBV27	CASSLAGEFGQPQHF	TGTGCCAGCAGTCTGGCGGGGGAGTTCGGTCAGCCCCAGCATTTT
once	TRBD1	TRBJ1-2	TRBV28	CASRPGQGTYYGYTF	TGTGCCAGCAGGCCAGGACAGGGAACCTACTATGGCTACACCTTC
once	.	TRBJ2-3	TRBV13	CASSRNGGPDTQYF	TGTGCCAGCAGCCGCAACGGGGGGCCAGATACGCAGTATTTT
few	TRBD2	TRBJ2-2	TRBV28	CASSLLAGLNTGELFF	TGTGCCAGCAGCTTACTAGCGGGACTGAACACCGGGGAGCTGTTTTTT
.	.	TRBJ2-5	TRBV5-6	CASSLRETQYF	TGTGCCAGCAGCTTGCGGGAGACCCAGTACTTC
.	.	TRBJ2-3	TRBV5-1	CASSPGTTSTDTQYF	TGCGCCAGCAGCCCCGGGACAACTAGCACAGATACGCAGTATTTT
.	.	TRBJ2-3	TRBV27	CASSFGRDTDTQYF	TGTGCCAGCAGTTTCGGGCGGGACACAGATACGCAGTATTTT
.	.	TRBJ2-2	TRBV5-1	CASSLPGTGELFF	TGCGCCAGCAGCTTACCGGGAACCGGGGAGCTGTTTTTT
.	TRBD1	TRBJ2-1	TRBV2	CASKAQGGYNEQLF	TGTGCCAGCAAAGCACAGGGGGGCTACAATGAGCAGCTCTTC